This TCR beta chain appears in the sequencing data of a study of sequential checkpoint blockade in melanoma. Overall study: Randomization was 1:1 between first-line nivolumab→ipilimumab and ipilimumab→nivolumab. Maintenance nivolumab came after either treatment sequence.

This CDR3 has 15 amino acids. Germline V gene data show CDR1 as PRHDT and CDR2 as FYEKMQ (reference sequence). V lost 5 bases, J lost 6 bases, and 8 bases stayed unmatched. Judged by abundance, this clone is medium-sized. The sample's treatment: randomized to nivolumab then ipilimumab (arm A) or the reverse (arm B). Here immunoSEQ multiplex PCR was the method, and the copy in TCRdb shows in-frame clones only, minus some. The sample shows over 15,000 clones, more than 55% of them seen only once. The rearrangement uses TRBV13 and TRBJ2-7; 12 nucleotides agree with TRBD2. Sequencing used CD8+ T cells sorted from blood (inferred from file names), obtained from a patient given nivolumab and ipilimumab in sequence. The clonotype was recovered from a human donor with melanoma. The CDR3 here is CASSAGLAGRFEQYF. CDR3 bases: TGTGCCAGCAGCGCAGGACTAGCGGGGAGATTCGAGCAGTACTTC.